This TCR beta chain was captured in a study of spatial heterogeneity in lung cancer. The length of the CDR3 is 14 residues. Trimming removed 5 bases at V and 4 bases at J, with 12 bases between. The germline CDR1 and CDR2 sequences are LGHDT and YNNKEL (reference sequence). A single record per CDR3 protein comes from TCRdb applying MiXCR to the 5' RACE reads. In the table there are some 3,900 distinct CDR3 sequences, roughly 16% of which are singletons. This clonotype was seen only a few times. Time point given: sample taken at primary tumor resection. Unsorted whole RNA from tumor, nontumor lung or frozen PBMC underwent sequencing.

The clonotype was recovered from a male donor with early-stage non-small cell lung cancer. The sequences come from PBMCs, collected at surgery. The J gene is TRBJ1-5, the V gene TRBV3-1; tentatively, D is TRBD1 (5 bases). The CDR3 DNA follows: TGTGCCAGCAGCAGGGGTCTACTGAATCAGCCCCAGCATTTT. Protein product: CASSRGLLNQPQHF.